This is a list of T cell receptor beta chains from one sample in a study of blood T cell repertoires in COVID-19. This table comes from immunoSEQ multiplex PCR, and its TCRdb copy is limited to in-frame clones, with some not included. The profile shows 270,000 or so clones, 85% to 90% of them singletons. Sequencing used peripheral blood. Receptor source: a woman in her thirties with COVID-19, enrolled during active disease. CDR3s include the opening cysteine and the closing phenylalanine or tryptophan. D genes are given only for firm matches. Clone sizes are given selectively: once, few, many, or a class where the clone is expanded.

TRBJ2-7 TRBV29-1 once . CSVNLDNRPYEQYF TGCAGCGTTAACCTGGACAATCGACCCTACGAGCAGTACTTC
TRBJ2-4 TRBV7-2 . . CASSLEEGTDQYF TGTGCCAGCAGCTTAGAGGAGGGAACCGATCAGTACTTC
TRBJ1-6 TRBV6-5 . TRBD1 CASSSDRVYNSPLHF TGTGCCAGCAGTTCCGACAGGGTTTACAATTCACCCCTCCACTTT
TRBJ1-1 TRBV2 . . CASSDRVVNTEAFF TGTGCCAGCAGTGACAGGGTAGTTAACACTGAAGCTTTCTTT
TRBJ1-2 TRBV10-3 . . CAISDSPGAVYGYTF TGTGCCATCAGTGATAGTCCAGGGGCGGTCTATGGCTACACCTTC
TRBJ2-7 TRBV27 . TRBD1 CASSKIMDRLYEQYF TGTGCCAGCAGTAAGATTATGGACAGGCTCTACGAGCAGTACTTC
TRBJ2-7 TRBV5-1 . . CASSLVAGQLYEQYF TGCGCCAGCAGCTTGGTGGCAGGGCAGCTCTACGAGCAGTACTTC
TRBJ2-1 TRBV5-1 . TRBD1 CASSLNPAGQGDEQFF TGCGCCAGCAGCTTGAACCCTGCGGGACAGGGAGATGAGCAGTTCTTC
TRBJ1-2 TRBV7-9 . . CASSRVPGNYGYTF TGTGCCAGCAGCCGGGTCCCTGGTAACTATGGCTACACCTTC
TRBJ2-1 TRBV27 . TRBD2 CASSLPGLPRRQFF TGTGCCAGCAGTCTACCGGGACTACCTCGACGGCAGTTCTTC
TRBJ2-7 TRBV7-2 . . CASSYFGTTNYEQYF TGTGCCAGCAGTTACTTCGGTACTACCAACTACGAGCAGTACTTC
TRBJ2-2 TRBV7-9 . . CAEQEGIPPGELFF TGTGCCGAGCAGGAGGGAATCCCCCCCGGGGAGCTGTTTTTT
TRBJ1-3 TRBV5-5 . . CASSYEQGRSGNTIYF TGTGCCAGCAGCTACGAACAGGGACGCTCTGGAAACACCATATATTTT
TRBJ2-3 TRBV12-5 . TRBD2 CASGLGGLAGPLGTQYF TGTGCTAGTGGTTTGGGGGGACTAGCAGGGCCCCTGGGGACGCAGTATTTT